This T cell receptor (beta chain) comes out of a study of CD8 T cells in ankylosing spondylitis. For this clonotype: Its antigen is undetermined.

Study-level points and caveats: Typical of ankylosing spondylitis blood, it appeared, was a TCR beta motif of fewer than 10 highly homologous variants. With a CD8+ phenotype, disease-linked clones were relatively rare in peripheral blood.

Trimming cost V 6 bases and J 2 bases; bases outside gene matches: 7. Germline CDR1 ENHRY, CDR2 SYGVKD. The CDR3 contains 15 residues. TCRdb reanalysed the 5' RACE reads using MiXCR and keeps one entry per CDR3 protein. The sample holds just over 350,000 distinct CDR3 sequences, approximately 20% seen once. The chain links TRBV10-3 to TRBJ2-3, with 8 positions matching TRBD1. The TCR comes from a male donor with ankylosing spondylitis or in good health (not recorded which). The material sequenced was blood, either unsorted or a sorted T cell fraction (not recorded which). The CDR3 DNA reads TGTGCCATCAGCAACACGGGACAGGCCACAGATACGCAGTATTTT. Translated: CAISNTGQATDTQYF.